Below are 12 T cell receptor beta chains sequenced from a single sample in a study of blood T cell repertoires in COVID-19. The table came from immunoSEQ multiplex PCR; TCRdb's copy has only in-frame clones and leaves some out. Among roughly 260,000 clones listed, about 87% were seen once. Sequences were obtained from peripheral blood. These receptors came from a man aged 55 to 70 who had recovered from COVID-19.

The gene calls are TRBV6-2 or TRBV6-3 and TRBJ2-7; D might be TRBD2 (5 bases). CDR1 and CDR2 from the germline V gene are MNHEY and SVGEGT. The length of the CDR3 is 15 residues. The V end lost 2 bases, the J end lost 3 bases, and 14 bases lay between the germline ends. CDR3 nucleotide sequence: TGTGCCAGCAGTTACCCCCTGGCTAGCAACTACGAGCAGTACTTC. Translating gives CASSYPLASNYEQYF.

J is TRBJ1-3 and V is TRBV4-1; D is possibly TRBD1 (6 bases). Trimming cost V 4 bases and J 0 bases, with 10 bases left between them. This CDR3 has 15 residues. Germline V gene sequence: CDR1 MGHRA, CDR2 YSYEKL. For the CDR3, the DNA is TGCGCCAGCAGCCCTGACAGGAGCTCTGGAAACACCATATATTTT. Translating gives CASSPDRSSGNTIYF.

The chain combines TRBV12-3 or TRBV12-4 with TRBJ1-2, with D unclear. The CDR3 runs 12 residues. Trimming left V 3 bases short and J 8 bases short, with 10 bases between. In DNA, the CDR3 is TGTGCCAGCAGTTTTGCTGCGGCCGGCTACACCTTC. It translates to CASSFAAAGYTF.

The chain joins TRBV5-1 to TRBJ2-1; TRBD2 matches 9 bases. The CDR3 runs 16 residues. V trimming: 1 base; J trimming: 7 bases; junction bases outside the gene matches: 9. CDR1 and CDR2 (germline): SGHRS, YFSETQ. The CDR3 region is CASSLSGGLSGNEQFF. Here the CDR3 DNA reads TGCGCCAGCAGCTTGAGCGGGGGGCTAAGCGGGAATGAGCAGTTCTTC.

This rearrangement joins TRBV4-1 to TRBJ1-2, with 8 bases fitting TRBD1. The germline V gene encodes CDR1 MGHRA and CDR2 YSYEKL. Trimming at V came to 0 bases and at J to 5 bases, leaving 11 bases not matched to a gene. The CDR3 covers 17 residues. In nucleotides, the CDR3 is TGCGCCAGCAGCCAAGATGGTAACGGACAGGGTCTATATGGCTACACCTTC. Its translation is CASSQDGNGQGLYGYTF.

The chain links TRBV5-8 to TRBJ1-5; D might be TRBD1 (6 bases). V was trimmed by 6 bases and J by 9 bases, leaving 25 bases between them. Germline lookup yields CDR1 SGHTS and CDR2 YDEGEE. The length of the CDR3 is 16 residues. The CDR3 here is CASTLSHGQTGGPQHF. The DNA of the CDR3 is TGTGCCAGCACCTTATCCCACGGACAGACCGGAGGGCCCCAGCATTTT.

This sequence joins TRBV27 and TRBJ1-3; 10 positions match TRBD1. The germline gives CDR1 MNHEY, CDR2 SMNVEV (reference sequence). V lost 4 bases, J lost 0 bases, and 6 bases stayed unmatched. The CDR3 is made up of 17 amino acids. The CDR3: CASSSSGTGVSGNTIYF. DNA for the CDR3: TGTGCCAGCAGTTCCTCCGGGACAGGGGTCTCTGGAAACACCATATATTTT.

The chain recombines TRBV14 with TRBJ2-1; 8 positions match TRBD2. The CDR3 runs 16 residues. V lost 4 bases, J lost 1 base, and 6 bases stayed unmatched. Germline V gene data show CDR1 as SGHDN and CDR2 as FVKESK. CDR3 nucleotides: TGTGCCAGCAGCCCCCTAGCGGGCCCGTCCTACAATGAGCAGTTCTTC. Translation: CASSPLAGPSYNEQFF.

This CDR3 reads CASSQLLAGRTDTQYF. Here the CDR3 DNA reads TGTGCCAGCAGCCAATTATTAGCGGGACGCACAGATACGCAGTATTTT. V gene TRBV14 combines with J gene TRBJ2-3, with TRBD2 matching over 8 bases. V gave up 2 bases and J gave up 1 base; unmatched junction bases: 5. Germline values: CDR1 SGHDN, CDR2 FVKESK. This CDR3 has 16 residues.

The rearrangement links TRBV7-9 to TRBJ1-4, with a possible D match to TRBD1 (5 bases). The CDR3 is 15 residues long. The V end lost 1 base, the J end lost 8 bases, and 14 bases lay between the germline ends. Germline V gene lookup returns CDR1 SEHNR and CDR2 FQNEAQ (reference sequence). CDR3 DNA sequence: TGTGCCAGCAGCTTAGTTCCGGGGGGGAGCGAAAAACTGTTTTTT. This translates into CASSLVPGGSEKLFF.

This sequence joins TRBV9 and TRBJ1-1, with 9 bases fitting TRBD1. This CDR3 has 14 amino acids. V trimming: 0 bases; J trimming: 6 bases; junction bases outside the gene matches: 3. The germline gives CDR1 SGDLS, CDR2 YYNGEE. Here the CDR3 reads CASSVDRQGAEAFF. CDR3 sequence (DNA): TGTGCCAGCAGCGTAGACCGACAGGGGGCTGAAGCTTTCTTT.

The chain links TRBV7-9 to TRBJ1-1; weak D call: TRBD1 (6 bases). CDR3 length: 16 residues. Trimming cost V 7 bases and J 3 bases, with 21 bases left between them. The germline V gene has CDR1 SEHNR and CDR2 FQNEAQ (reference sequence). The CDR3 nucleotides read TGTGCCAGCACCTCCAGGGCAGGGGCGGTGGACACTGAAGCTTTCTTT. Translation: CASTSRAGAVDTEAFF.